This record covers a single T cell receptor (beta chain). Its antigen is currently unknown. Primers for the PCR totalled 60 Vbeta and 13 Jbeta. The method was immunoSEQ multiplex PCR; TCRdb's version includes in-frame clones alone and lacks a portion of them. Among 150,000 or so clones, almost 85% were seen once, and the ten largest hold more than 2.5%. Germline V gives CDR1 MGHRA, CDR2 YSYEKL. V dropped 0 bases and J dropped 9 bases, with 21 bases sitting between them. The CDR3 consists of 17 residues. This entry is derived from a study of cytomegalovirus exposure and HLA in healthy donors. Study-wide points: The listing of 150 to 200 TCR beta chains classed them as cytomegalovirus-associated.

This TCR came from a man between 18 and 35 years old in good health and CMV-seropositive. V usage is TRBV4-1 and J usage is TRBJ2-1; D might be TRBD2 (6 bases). Specimen: PBMCs. CDR3 bases: TGCGCCAGCAGCCAAGATCTCCCGCCCATGGGAGGCGTTGAGCAGTTCTTC. Encoded protein: CASSQDLPPMGGVEQFF.